This TCR beta chain was documented in a study of cytomegalovirus exposure and HLA in healthy donors. The study, taken as a whole, reports: Reported performance of the classifier showed diagnosis of cytomegalovirus status with high specificity and sensitivity. Confirmation in vitro established that a few CMV-associated chains were specific for CMV antigens. Subsequent analysis found a tendency for first-cohort TCR clusters to co-occur within the 120 or so validation repertoires.

With respect to this clone: What it binds is unknown.

V lost 7 bases and J lost 1, with 7 bases in between. The CDR3 contains 11 residues. CDR1 and CDR2 from the germline V gene are DFQATT and SNEGSKA (reference sequence). Clones were sequenced by immunoSEQ multiplex PCR, and TCRdb holds only the in-frame ones, with some missing. The sample includes approximately 71,000 clones, about 94% of them seen just once. The chain couples TRBV20-1 to TRBJ1-2; D gene uncertain. This sequence was found in a woman under 30 in good health and CMV-seronegative. The sequenced sample was PBMCs. The CDR3 DNA follows: TGCAGTGGTGGCAGTAACTATGGCTACACCTTC. Its translation: CSGGSNYGYTF.